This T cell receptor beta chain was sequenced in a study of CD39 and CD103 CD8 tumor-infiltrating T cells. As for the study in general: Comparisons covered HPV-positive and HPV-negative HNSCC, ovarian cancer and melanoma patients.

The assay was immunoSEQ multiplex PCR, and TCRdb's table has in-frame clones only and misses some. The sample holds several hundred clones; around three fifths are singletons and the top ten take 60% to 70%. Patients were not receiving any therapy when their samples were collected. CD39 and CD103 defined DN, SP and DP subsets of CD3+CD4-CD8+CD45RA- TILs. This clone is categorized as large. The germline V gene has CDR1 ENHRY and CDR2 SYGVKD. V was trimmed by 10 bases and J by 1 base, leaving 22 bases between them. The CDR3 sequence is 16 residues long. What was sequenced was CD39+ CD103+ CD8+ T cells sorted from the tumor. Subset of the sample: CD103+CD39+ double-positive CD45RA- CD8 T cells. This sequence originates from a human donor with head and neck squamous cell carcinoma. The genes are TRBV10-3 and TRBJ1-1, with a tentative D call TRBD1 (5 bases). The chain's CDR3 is CATSGTDDPKNTEAFF. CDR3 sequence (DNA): TGTGCCACTTCCGGGACGGATGATCCAAAGAACACTGAAGCTTTCTTT.